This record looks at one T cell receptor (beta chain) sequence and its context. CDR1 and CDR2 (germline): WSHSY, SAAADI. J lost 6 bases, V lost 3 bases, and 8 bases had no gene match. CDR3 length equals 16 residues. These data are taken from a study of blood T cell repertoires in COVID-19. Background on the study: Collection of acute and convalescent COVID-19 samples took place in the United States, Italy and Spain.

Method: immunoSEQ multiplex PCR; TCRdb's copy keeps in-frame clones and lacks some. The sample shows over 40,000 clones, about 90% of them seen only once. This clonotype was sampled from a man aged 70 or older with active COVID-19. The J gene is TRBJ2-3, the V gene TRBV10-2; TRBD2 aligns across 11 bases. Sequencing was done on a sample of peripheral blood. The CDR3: CASSEGDTSGGDTQYF. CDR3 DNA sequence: TGCGCCAGCAGTGAAGGGGATACTAGCGGGGGTGATACGCAGTATTTT.